A single sample gave rise to the 30 T cell receptor beta chains below, sequenced in a study of cytomegalovirus exposure and HLA in healthy donors. In the PCR, 60 Vbeta and 13 Jbeta primers were used. The assay was immunoSEQ multiplex PCR, and TCRdb's table has in-frame clones only and misses some. The table has some 88,000 clones, 60% to 80% seen once; the top ten hold roughly 6.3%. Sequences were obtained from PBMCs. The receptors were sampled from a woman aged 25-40 years in good health and CMV-seronegative.

This clone has just a few counts. This chain links TRBV4-1 with TRBJ2-7; 8 bases map to TRBD2. Germline CDR1 and CDR2: MGHRA and YSYEKL. The CDR3 has 15 amino acids. J was trimmed by 2 bases and V by 2 bases; bases with no gene match: 5. Here the CDR3 reads CASSQRGGKAYEQYF. In DNA form, the CDR3 reads TGCGCCAGCAGCCAACGCGGGGGGAAAGCCTACGAGCAGTACTTC.

This clone was seen just once. An end of the junction differs from the germline gene, which may be a read error. The same CDR3 can be traced to other DNA sequences in this sample. The gene calls are TRBV6-1 and TRBJ1-4; 7 bases fit TRBD1. Germline CDR1 reads MNHNS; CDR2 reads SASEGT. The CDR3 sequence is 15 residues long. The CDR3 DNA follows: TGTGCCAGCAGTGTGAGGAGGGACAGTAATGAAAAACTATTTTTT. Translated, it gives CASSVRRDSNEKLFF.

The rearrangement joins TRBV7-7 to TRBJ2-3; possibly TRBD2 for D (6 bases). Trimming left V 5 bases short and J 5 bases short, with 11 bases between. This CDR3 is 13 amino acids long. The V gene's germline CDR1 is SSHAT and CDR2 FNYEAQ (reference sequence). This CDR3 reads CASSVAGGDTQYF. CDR3 bases: TGTGCCAGCAGCGTGGCCGGGGGAGATACGCAGTATTTT.

The chain employs TRBV6-5 and TRBJ1-2; 7 bases align to TRBD1. This CDR3 has 13 residues. CDR1 is MNHEY, CDR2 SVGAGI, per germline. Trimming took 4 bases from V and 9 from J; bases not matched to a gene: 8. CDR3 sequence (DNA): TGTGCCAGCAGTTTCGAGGGGGCGCGGAGCTACACCTTC. Protein sequence: CASSFEGARSYTF.

The CDR3 bases are TGCGCCAGCAGTGAGTCGGGCAGCTATGGCTACACCTTC. It encodes CASSESGSYGYTF. The chain combines TRBV10-1 with TRBJ1-2; no clear D. The CDR3 extends over 13 amino acids. Germline CDR1 WNHNN, CDR2 SYGVQD (reference sequence). With 0 bases removed from V and 4 bases from J, the gap between germline ends came to 6 bases.

The table lists this clone with a few counts. This chain connects TRBV5-4 to TRBJ1-3; D possibly corresponds to TRBD1 (5 bases). Germline V gene data show CDR1 as SGHNT and CDR2 as YYREEE (reference sequence). This CDR3 comprises 14 residues. V dropped 4 bases and J dropped 0 bases, with 8 bases sitting between them. The DNA for the CDR3 is TGTGCCAGCAGCCTTCAGGGCTCTGGAAACACCATATATTTT. This translates into CASSLQGSGNTIYF.

This sequence joins TRBV12-5 and TRBJ2-7, with 9 bases that match TRBD2. CDR1 is LGHNT and CDR2 is FRNRAP in the germline V gene. The ends lost 5 bases at V and 3 bases at J; junction bases unmatched: 11. This CDR3 has 16 amino acids. The CDR3 loop is CASGLYLLAGLYEQYF. CDR3 bases: TGTGCTAGTGGTCTCTATCTACTAGCGGGTCTCTACGAGCAGTACTTC.

This clone has only a few counts. The chain joins TRBV7-3 to TRBJ2-1, with D tentatively TRBD2 (6 bases). Trimming stripped 5 bases from V and 9 bases from J, with 14 bases between. Germline lookup yields CDR1 SGHTA and CDR2 FQGTGA. The CDR3 has 13 residues. This CDR3 reads CASSPTGSGEQFF. In DNA, the CDR3 is TGTGCCAGCAGCCCCACCGGGAGCGGTGAGCAGTTCTTC. Full variable domain (outside the CDR3, taken from reference TRBV7-3 and TRBJ2-1): GAGVSQTPSNKVTEKGKYVELRCDPISGHTALYWYRQSLGQGPEFLIYFQGTGAADDSGLPNDRFFAVRPEGSVSTLKIQRTERGDSAVYLCASSPTGSGEQFFGPGTRLTVL.

This clone was detected only a few times. The CDR3 loop is CASSVGTGQVLSFRNQPQHF. In nucleotides, the CDR3 is TGTGCCAGTAGTGTTGGGACAGGGCAGGTTCTAAGTTTCCGAAATCAGCCCCAGCATTTT. The chain combines TRBV19 with TRBJ1-5; 9 bases are a match to TRBD1. The CDR3 spans 20 residues. The junction had 21 bases not matched to a gene; V was cut back by 5 bases and J by 4 bases. CDR1 LNHDA and CDR2 SQIVND come from the germline V gene (reference sequence).

This clone appeared once. This sequence joins TRBV5-6 and TRBJ2-3; 8 bases map to TRBD2. Germline values: CDR1 SGHDT, CDR2 YYEEEE. J lost 2 bases, V lost 4 bases, and 9 bases had no gene match. The CDR3 is 16 amino acids. The CDR3 region has the DNA TGTGCCAGCAGCCTCTTTGAGACTAGCGTCACAGATACGCAGTATTTT. It specifies CASSLFETSVTDTQYF. The whole variable domain, filled in from reference TRBV5-6 and TRBJ2-3, reads DAGVTQSPTHLIKTRGQQVTLRCSPKSGHDTVSWYQQALGQGPQFIFQYYEEEERQRGNFPDRFSGHQFPNYSSELNVNALLLGDSALYLCASSLFETSVTDTQYFGPGTRLTVL.

This clone was detected a few times. The gene calls are TRBV7-6 and TRBJ1-4, with D possibly TRBD1 on 5 matching bases. The ends were cut back, 6 bases at V and 3 bases at J, with 8 bases in the middle. The CDR3 runs 13 residues. CDR1 and CDR2 (germline): SGHVS, FNYEAQ. CDR3 region: CASRGRANEKLFF. In DNA form, the CDR3 reads TGTGCCAGCAGGGGCAGGGCTAATGAAAAACTGTTTTTT.

As DNA, the CDR3 is TGTGCCAGCAGTCGCACACAGGGTAAGAGCTACGAGCAGTACTTC. It is translated as CASSRTQGKSYEQYF. The V call is TRBV27, the J call TRBJ2-7; D is perhaps TRBD1 (6 bases). Trimming took off 5 bases at V and 3 bases at J, with 17 bases between the two ends. This CDR3 has 15 amino acids. Germline V CDR1 and CDR2: MNHEY, SMNVEV (reference sequence).

The CDR3 DNA follows: TGTGCCAGTAGTATGAGAGGGAACACTGAAGCTTTCTTT. Translating it yields CASSMRGNTEAFF. The chain uses TRBV19 and TRBJ1-1, with D uncertain. Germline V gene sequence: CDR1 LNHDA, CDR2 SQIVND (reference sequence). The CDR3 totals 13 residues. Trimming removed 3 bases at V and 1 base at J, with 6 bases between. Supplemented by reference TRBV19 and TRBJ1-1, the full variable domain reads DGGITQSPKYLFRKEGQNVTLSCEQNLNHDAMYWYRQDPGQGLRLIYYSQIVNDFQKGDIAEGYSVSREKKESFPLTVTSAQKNPTAFYLCASSMRGNTEAFFGQGTRLTVV.

The genes are TRBV19 and TRBJ2-7; TRBD1 matches 8 bases. V lost 6 bases and J lost 2; bases outside the gene matches: 6. This CDR3 has 14 amino acids. The germline gives CDR1 LNHDA, CDR2 SQIVND (reference sequence). In DNA form, the CDR3 reads TGTGCCAGTAGCGACAGGGGTCAACCCTACGAGCAGTACTTC. Its protein product is CASSDRGQPYEQYF.

V and J are TRBV5-1 and TRBJ2-5; D may be TRBD1 (6 bases). TRBJ2-7 matches the DNA end more closely, so the J call is doubtful. The germline CDR1 and CDR2 sequences are SGHRS and YFSETQ. CDR3 length equals 13 residues. The CDR3 DNA follows: TGCGCCAGCACAGGGGACCTCTCCTACGAGCAGTACTTC. Protein: CASTGDLSYEQYF.

There are a few counts of this clone. V usage is TRBV5-1 and J usage is TRBJ2-5, with D unresolved. Germline V gene data show CDR1 as SGHRS and CDR2 as YFSETQ. The CDR3 loop spans 14 amino acids. V lost 1 base and J lost 1, with 8 bases in between. The CDR3: CASSLTEPQETQYF. DNA of the CDR3: TGCGCCAGCAGCTTGACAGAACCCCAAGAGACCCAGTACTTC.

The chain employs TRBV5-1 and TRBJ2-2; possibly TRBD1 for D (6 bases). The germline V and J ends were trimmed by 3 bases and 2 bases, with 11 bases remaining between them. Looked up from germline, CDR1 is SGHRS and CDR2 is YFSETQ. This CDR3 has 15 residues. CDR3 nucleotide sequence: TGCGCCAGCAGCTACACAGGGATAAACACCGGGGAGCTGTTTTTT. Translation: CASSYTGINTGELFF.

The DNA for the CDR3 is TGCGCCAGCAGCCAAAAGAGGCCAGGGGGCATGAACACTGAAGCTTTCTTT. Its translation: CASSQKRPGGMNTEAFF. The chain combines TRBV4-3 with TRBJ1-1; 8 bases align to TRBD1. The V segment lost 2 bases and the J segment 0 bases; nucleotides outside the gene matches: 8. CDR1 LGHNA and CDR2 YSLEER come from the germline V gene. The CDR3 runs to 17 residues.

The chain joins TRBV27 to TRBJ2-1, with TRBD2 identical over 7 bases. V dropped 3 bases and J dropped 0; count of bases not matched to a gene: 8. In germline, CDR1 is MNHEY, CDR2 SMNVEV (reference sequence). The CDR3 contains 17 residues. The CDR3 DNA reads TGTGCCAGCAGTTTTTCTTTTGGACTAGGCTCCTACAATGAGCAGTTCTTC. Translation: CASSFSFGLGSYNEQFF.

This chain links TRBV2 with TRBJ1-2, with TRBD1 identical over 9 bases. The CDR3 is 16 residues long. In germline, CDR1 is SNHLY, CDR2 FYNNEI. V lost 6 bases and J lost 5; bases outside the gene matches: 13. CDR3 DNA sequence: TGTGCCAGCAGCGAGCCGGGACAGGGTAATTCATATGGCTACACCTTC. Its translation: CASSEPGQGNSYGYTF.

J is TRBJ1-1 and V is TRBV7-3; D is ambiguous. The CDR3 contains 13 residues. With 1 base removed from V and 3 bases from J, the gap between germline ends came to 6 bases. Germline-derived CDR1 and CDR2 are SGHTA and FQGTGA. CDR3 DNA: TGTGCCAGCAGCTTAAGTACGGACACTGAAGCTTTCTTT. Residues: CASSLSTDTEAFF.

The rearrangement links TRBV13 to TRBJ2-3, with 9 bases aligning to TRBD2. Trimming removed 0 bases from V and 4 bases from J; junction bases left unmatched: 2. The CDR3 spans 15 residues. Germline CDR1 reads PRHDT; CDR2 reads FYEKMQ (reference sequence). DNA for the CDR3: TGTGCCAGCAGCTTAGGACTAGCGGGTCCAGATACGCAGTATTTT. It translates to CASSLGLAGPDTQYF.

The table lists this clone with a few counts. The rearrangement joins TRBV6-1 to TRBJ1-6, with D possibly TRBD1 on 6 matching bases. Trimming removed 0 bases from V and 8 bases from J, with 14 bases in between. The CDR3 contains 16 residues. Germline V gives CDR1 MNHNS, CDR2 SASEGT. CDR3 sequence reads: CASSEAAGGGHSPLHF. The DNA of the CDR3 is TGTGCCAGCAGTGAAGCGGCGGGGGGCGGCCATTCACCCCTCCACTTT.

This chain connects TRBV9 to TRBJ2-7; 9 bases are a match to TRBD2. The V segment lost 0 bases and the J segment 2 bases; nucleotides outside the gene matches: 0. Germline V gives CDR1 SGDLS, CDR2 YYNGEE. The CDR3 is 14 residues long. DNA of the CDR3: TGTGCCAGCAGCGTAGGACTAGCGGCCTACGAGCAGTACTTC. Amino acid sequence: CASSVGLAAYEQYF.

The rearrangement links TRBV6-5 to TRBJ1-5; D may be TRBD1 (6 bases). Between the trimmed V and J ends, which lost 0 bases and 7 bases, there was a span of 7 bases. Germline CDR1 is MNHEY and CDR2 is SVGAGI. The CDR3 has 13 residues. The CDR3 loop is CASSYSRGQPQHF. In DNA form, the CDR3 reads TGTGCCAGCAGTTACTCCAGGGGCCAGCCCCAGCATTTT.

The DNA of the CDR3 is TGTGCCAGCGGTAGAGCGGGGAGCTCCTACAATGAGCAGTTCTTC. Translated: CASGRAGSSYNEQFF. The chain joins TRBV7-3 to TRBJ2-1, with 7 bases aligning to TRBD2. Germline assignment: CDR1 SGHTA and CDR2 FQGTGA. J lost 0 bases, V lost 8 bases, and 7 bases had no gene match. This CDR3 region has 15 residues.

This clone occurred a few times. The chain couples TRBV7-2 to TRBJ1-1; D possibly corresponds to TRBD1 (6 bases). The CDR3 runs 14 residues. V was clipped by 6 bases and J by 11 bases, with 22 bases between them. Per the germline V gene, CDR1 is SGHTA and CDR2 is FQGNSA. The CDR3 DNA is TGTGCCAGCAGGTGGGCGGGGGGCGAGATCGACGCTTTCTTT. Its translation is CASRWAGGEIDAFF.

The table lists this clone with a few counts. The same CDR3 arises from other DNA sequences in this sample as well. V gene TRBV9 combines with J gene TRBJ2-1, with no clear D. The CDR3 loop spans 14 amino acids. CDR1 is SGDLS and CDR2 is YYNGEE in the germline V gene. V was pared by 0 bases and J by 5 bases, with 9 bases between. The CDR3 region has the DNA TGTGCCAGCAGCGTAGGTACTCCAAACAATGAGCAGTTCTTC. Its translation is CASSVGTPNNEQFF.

This clone was recorded only once. V gene TRBV5-1 combines with J gene TRBJ2-7, with D perhaps matching TRBD1 (7 bases). Between the trimmed V and J ends, which lost 0 bases and 4 bases, there was a span of 14 bases. The CDR3 runs to 15 residues. CDR1 is SGHRS, CDR2 YFSETQ, per germline. CDR3 region: CASSLAGGSGYEQYF. CDR3 nucleotide sequence: TGCGCCAGCAGCTTGGCAGGGGGTAGCGGATACGAGCAGTACTTC.

This clone appeared a few times. This chain connects TRBV4-3 to TRBJ2-3, with TRBD2 matching 11 bases. The germline gives CDR1 LGHNA, CDR2 YSLEER. The CDR3 loop spans 15 amino acids. V trimming: 1 base; J trimming: 6 bases; junction bases outside the gene matches: 3. The CDR3 protein is CASSQVAGGADTQYF. CDR3 coding DNA: TGCGCCAGCAGCCAAGTAGCGGGAGGGGCCGATACGCAGTATTTT.